This T cell receptor (beta chain) emerged from a study of early T cells in non-severe SARS-CoV-2 infection. About the study: The authors sequenced bulk RNA from unsorted whole blood, leaving chains unpaired. Notes on the study in general: Anti-spike CD8 specificities were favored by VDJdb matching, whose results missed private and CD4 specificities.

V lost 2 bases and J 3 bases, leaving 13 bases between the germline ends. This CDR3 region has 15 residues. Germline V lookup: CDR1 MNHNS, CDR2 SASEGT. This clonotype has more than one count but fewer than ten. The target antigen is unknown. Attached unique molecular identifiers marked individual cDNA molecules. TCRdb itself ran the 5' RACE reads through MiXCR, one entry per CDR3 protein. The table has around 70,000 distinct CDR3 sequences, about a tenth seen once. This TCR was sampled from an adult who was a healthcare worker with PCR-confirmed SARS-CoV-2 infection or an uninfected control (not recorded which). Sequencing was performed on whole blood. J is TRBJ2-5 and V is TRBV6-1; D may be TRBD1 (6 bases). The CDR3 loop reads CASSESWTVKETQYF. The DNA for the CDR3 is TGTGCCAGCAGTGAAAGTTGGACAGTTAAAGAGACCCAGTACTTC.